A selection of T cell receptor beta chains follows, all from one sample in a study of cytomegalovirus exposure and HLA in healthy donors. Data came from immunoSEQ multiplex PCR; TCRdb stores just in-frame clones and leaves some out. This table has 110,000 or so clones, roughly 79% appearing once. Input material: PBMCs. These receptors came from a woman aged 40 to 50 in good health and CMV-seronegative. The CDR3 runs from the conserved cysteine through the conserved F or W. The order of the fields is D gene, J gene, V gene, clone size, CDR3 DNA, CDR3 protein. D genes are given only for firm matches. Clone sizes are given selectively: once, few, many, or a class where the clone is expanded.

D: TRBD1; J: TRBJ2-7; V: TRBV5-1; size: -; DNA: TGCGCCAGCAGCTCAGCCGGGACAGCCGACGAGCAGTACTTC; CDR3: CASSSAGTADEQYF
D: -; J: TRBJ2-3; V: TRBV7-2; size: -; DNA: TGTGCCAGCAGCTCCTTAGTCCCAGATACGCAGTATTTT; CDR3: CASSSLVPDTQYF
D: TRBD2; J: TRBJ2-1; V: TRBV7-3; size: -; DNA: TGTGCCAGCAGTTATAGCGGGAGTTCCTACAATGAGCAGTTCTTC; CDR3: CASSYSGSSYNEQFF
D: TRBD2; J: TRBJ2-7; V: TRBV6-5; size: -; DNA: TGTGCCAGCAGTTTGGCGGGGGGTAGCGAGCAGTACTTC; CDR3: CASSLAGGSEQYF
D: TRBD2; J: TRBJ2-3; V: TRBV6-6; size: once; DNA: TGTGCCAACAGCGGGAGAGGAGATACGCAGTATTTT; CDR3: CANSGRGDTQYF
D: TRBD1; J: TRBJ2-5; V: TRBV2; size: -; DNA: TGTGCCAGCACTGCACGCCGGGACAGAGAAGAGACCCAGTACTTC; CDR3: CASTARRDREETQYF
D: TRBD1; J: TRBJ1-1; V: TRBV10-3; size: few; DNA: TGTGCCATCAGTGAGTCAGACAGGGGGGGTACAGCTTTCTTT; CDR3: CAISESDRGGTAFF
D: -; J: TRBJ1-2; V: TRBV2; size: -; DNA: TGTGCCAGCAGTGAGACGGACAAGGCCCTCTATGGCTACACCTTC; CDR3: CASSETDKALYGYTF
D: -; J: TRBJ2-3; V: TRBV6-1; size: -; DNA: TGTGCCAGCAGTGGCGGGACTGAAAGTGGCACAGATACGCAGTATTTT; CDR3: CASSGGTESGTDTQYF
D: TRBD2; J: TRBJ2-1; V: TRBV4-1; size: -; DNA: TGCGCCAGCAGACCCAGCGGGGCGGGGGGGAATGAGCAGTTCTTC; CDR3: CASRPSGAGGNEQFF
D: -; J: TRBJ1-3; V: TRBV30; size: -; DNA: TGTGCCTGCCCCCTGGGCAGCTCTGGAAACACCATATATTTT; CDR3: CACPLGSSGNTIYF
D: TRBD1; J: TRBJ1-1; V: TRBV13; size: -; DNA: TGTGCCAGCAGCTTAAACAGGGGCCCTGGGACTGAAGCTTTCTTT; CDR3: CASSLNRGPGTEAFF
D: TRBD1; J: TRBJ2-7; V: TRBV5-6; size: -; DNA: TGTGCCAGCAGCTTGACAGGGGGCTCTTTCTACGAGCAGTACTTC; CDR3: CASSLTGGSFYEQYF
D: TRBD2; J: TRBJ2-1; V: TRBV7-3; size: -; DNA: TGTGCCAGCAGCCCTGGGACTAGCGGGAGTTATGAGCAGTTCTTC; CDR3: CASSPGTSGSYEQFF
D: TRBD2; J: TRBJ2-1; V: TRBV25-1; size: -; DNA: TGTGCCAGCAGAGAGGAGCGGGGGGGCTGGTTCTTC; CDR3: CASREERGGWFF
D: -; J: TRBJ1-4; V: TRBV5-1; size: -; DNA: TGCGCCAGCAGCCCCCAGGGTGGCACTAATGAAAAACTGTTTTTT; CDR3: CASSPQGGTNEKLFF
D: -; J: TRBJ2-1; V: TRBV30; size: -; DNA: TGTGCCTGGAGTGAGAGGAATGAGCAGTTCTTC; CDR3: CAWSERNEQFF
D: -; J: TRBJ2-1; V: TRBV2; size: -; DNA: TGTGCCAGCAGTGATCGGGGGGCAGAGAACAATGAGCAGTTCTTC; CDR3: CASSDRGAENNEQFF
D: -; J: TRBJ2-5; V: TRBV7-9; size: -; DNA: TGTTCCAGCAGCTTAGCCGGTTCGGGATACCTACAAGAGACCCAGTACTTC; CDR3: CSSSLAGSGYLQETQYF
D: -; J: TRBJ2-5; V: TRBV7-2; size: -; DNA: TGTGCCAGCAGCTTAGTCTCTGGCAATCTGTACCAAGAGACCCAGTACTTC; CDR3: CASSLVSGNLYQETQYF
D: -; J: TRBJ2-1; V: TRBV7-6; size: -; DNA: TGTGCCAGCAGCTTAGCCCAGGGGGGCTCCTACAATGAGCAGTTCTTC; CDR3: CASSLAQGGSYNEQFF
D: -; J: TRBJ2-7; V: TRBV9; size: once; DNA: TGTGCCAGCAGCGTGGGACTGAGCTCCTACGAGCAGTACTTC; CDR3: CASSVGLSSYEQYF
D: -; J: TRBJ2-6; V: TRBV15; size: few; DNA: TGTGCCACCAGCAGAGGACTCCAAGGAGGGGCCAACGTCCTGACTTTC; CDR3: CATSRGLQGGANVLTF
D: TRBD2; J: TRBJ2-1; V: TRBV4-1; size: -; DNA: TGCGCCAGCAGTACTCCGGGACTAGCGGGATTCGGATCCTACAATGAGCAGTTCTTC; CDR3: CASSTPGLAGFGSYNEQFF
D: -; J: TRBJ1-1; V: TRBV7-9; size: -; DNA: TGTTCCAGCAGCTTAGCGTCAGGGTTCACTGAAGCTTTCTTT; CDR3: CSSSLASGFTEAFF
D: TRBD2; J: TRBJ2-2; V: TRBV13; size: -; DNA: TGTGCCAGCAGACCCTATTGGCTAGCGGGAAGCGGGGAGCTGTTTTTT; CDR3: CASRPYWLAGSGELFF
D: -; J: TRBJ2-1; V: TRBV6-1; size: -; DNA: TGTGCCAGCAGTGAAATTGGGGGGTCCTACAATGAGCAGTTCTTC; CDR3: CASSEIGGSYNEQFF
D: TRBD1; J: TRBJ1-4; V: TRBV6-7; size: -; DNA: TGTGCCAGCAGTTACAAAGGGACAGGGGACCCTTTTGGTGAAAAACTGTTTTTT; CDR3: CASSYKGTGDPFGEKLFF
D: TRBD2; J: TRBJ2-2; V: TRBV5-1; size: -; DNA: TGCGCCAGCAGCTCAAAGGCTAGCGGGGGGAACACCGGGGAGCTGTTTTTT; CDR3: CASSSKASGGNTGELFF
D: -; J: TRBJ1-1; V: TRBV25-1; size: -; DNA: TGTGCCAGCAGTGACCAGGCTAGAAAAGGGCGAGGGACTGAAGCTTTCTTT; CDR3: CASSDQARKGRGTEAFF
D: -; J: TRBJ2-7; V: TRBV5-4; size: -; DNA: TGTGCCAGCAGCACCTCGTCGGGGACCTACGAGCAGTACTTC; CDR3: CASSTSSGTYEQYF
D: -; J: TRBJ2-5; V: TRBV11-2; size: -; DNA: TGTGCCAGCAGCCTATCGTCGCCGCGGGAGACCCAGTACTTC; CDR3: CASSLSSPRETQYF
D: -; J: TRBJ2-7; V: TRBV4-1; size: -; DNA: TGCGCCAGCAGCCAAGATCCGGTTGCCAGGGGCGAGCAGTACTTC; CDR3: CASSQDPVARGEQYF